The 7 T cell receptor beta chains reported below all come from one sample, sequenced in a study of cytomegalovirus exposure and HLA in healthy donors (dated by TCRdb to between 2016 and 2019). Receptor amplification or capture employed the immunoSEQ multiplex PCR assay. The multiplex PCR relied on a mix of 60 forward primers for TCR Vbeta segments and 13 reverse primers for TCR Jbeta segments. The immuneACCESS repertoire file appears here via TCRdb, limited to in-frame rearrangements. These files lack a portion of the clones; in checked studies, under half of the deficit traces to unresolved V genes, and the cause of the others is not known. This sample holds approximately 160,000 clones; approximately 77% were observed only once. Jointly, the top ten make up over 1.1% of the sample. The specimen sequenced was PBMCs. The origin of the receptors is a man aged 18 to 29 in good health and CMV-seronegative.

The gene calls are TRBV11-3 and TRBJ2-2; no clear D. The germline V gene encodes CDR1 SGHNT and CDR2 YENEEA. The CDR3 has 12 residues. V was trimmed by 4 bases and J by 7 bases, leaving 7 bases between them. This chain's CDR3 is CASSSFGGELFF. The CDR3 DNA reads TGTGCCAGCAGCTCGTTCGGCGGGGAGCTGTTTTTT.

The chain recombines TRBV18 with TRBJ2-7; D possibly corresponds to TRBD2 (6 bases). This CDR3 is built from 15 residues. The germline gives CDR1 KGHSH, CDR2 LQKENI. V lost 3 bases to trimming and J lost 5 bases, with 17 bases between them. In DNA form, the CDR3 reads TGTGCCAGCTCACCCGTTTTGGAGGGAACCGACGAGCAGTACTTC. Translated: CASSPVLEGTDEQYF.

CDR3 bases: TGTGCCAGCAGCCCTCCCGGGACAGGGGGCGCGGATACGCAGTATTTT. Its translation: CASSPPGTGGADTQYF. This chain uses TRBV28 with TRBJ2-3, with 12 bases aligning to TRBD1. The CDR3 extends over 16 amino acids. Germline V CDR1 and CDR2: MDHEN, SYDVKM. After removal of 6 bases from V and 6 bases from J, the junction contained 10 bases not matched to a gene.

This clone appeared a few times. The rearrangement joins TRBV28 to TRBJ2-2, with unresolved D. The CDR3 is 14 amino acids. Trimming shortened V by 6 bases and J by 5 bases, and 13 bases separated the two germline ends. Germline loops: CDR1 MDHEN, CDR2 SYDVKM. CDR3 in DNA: TGTGCCAGCAGATTAAGAGAGGAGACCGGGGAGCTGTTTTTT. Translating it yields CASRLREETGELFF.

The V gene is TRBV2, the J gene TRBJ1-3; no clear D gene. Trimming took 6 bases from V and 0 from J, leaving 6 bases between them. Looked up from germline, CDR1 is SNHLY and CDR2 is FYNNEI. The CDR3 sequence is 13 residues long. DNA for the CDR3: TGTGCCAGCAGCCCGAGCTCTGGAAACACCATATATTTT. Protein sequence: CASSPSSGNTIYF.

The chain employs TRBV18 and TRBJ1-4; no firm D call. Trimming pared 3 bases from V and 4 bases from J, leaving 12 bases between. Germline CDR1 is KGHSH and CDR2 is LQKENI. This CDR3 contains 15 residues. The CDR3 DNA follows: TGTGCCAGCTCACCTACCGGGATAAATAATGAAAAACTGTTTTTT. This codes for CASSPTGINNEKLFF.

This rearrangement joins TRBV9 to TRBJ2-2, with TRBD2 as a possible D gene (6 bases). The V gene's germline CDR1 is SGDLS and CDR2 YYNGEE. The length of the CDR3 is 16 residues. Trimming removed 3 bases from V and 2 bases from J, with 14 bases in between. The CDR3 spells CASSGRRDFNTGELFF. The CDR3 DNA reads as TGTGCCAGCAGCGGCCGCCGGGACTTCAACACCGGGGAGCTGTTTTTT.